This T cell receptor (beta chain) was sequenced during a study of cytomegalovirus exposure and HLA in healthy donors. Remarks on this clone: Its antigen is not known.

The PCR ran on 60 Vbeta and 13 Jbeta primers. Some clones are missing from TCRdb's copy, which holds only in-frame ones; the method was immunoSEQ multiplex PCR. The sample includes a few hundred thousand clones, roughly 89% seen only once; the top ten take around 2.1%. In germline, CDR1 is SGHRS, CDR2 YFSETQ. The V and J ends lost 7 bases and 3 bases, in that order; junction bases with no gene match: 7. The CDR3 consists of 14 residues. Findings and limits, study-wide: A later analysis, which compared TCR beta chains of equal frequency, found the HLA-associated ones more clonally expanded. Prior analysis indicated that the majority of TCR beta V segments exhibited productivity approximately 87% or approximately 30% of the time. There were reportedly fewer N-insertions in an Asian-associated ancestry cluster than the roughly 610-donor mean, in a later analysis.

The clonotype comes from a woman under 30 in good health and CMV-seronegative. Sequenced: PBMCs. This chain links TRBV5-1 with TRBJ1-1; 9 nucleotides line up with TRBD1. In DNA form, the CDR3 reads TGCGCCAGCGGAGGGACAGGGAAGGACACTGAAGCTTTCTTT. The encoded protein is CASGGTGKDTEAFF.